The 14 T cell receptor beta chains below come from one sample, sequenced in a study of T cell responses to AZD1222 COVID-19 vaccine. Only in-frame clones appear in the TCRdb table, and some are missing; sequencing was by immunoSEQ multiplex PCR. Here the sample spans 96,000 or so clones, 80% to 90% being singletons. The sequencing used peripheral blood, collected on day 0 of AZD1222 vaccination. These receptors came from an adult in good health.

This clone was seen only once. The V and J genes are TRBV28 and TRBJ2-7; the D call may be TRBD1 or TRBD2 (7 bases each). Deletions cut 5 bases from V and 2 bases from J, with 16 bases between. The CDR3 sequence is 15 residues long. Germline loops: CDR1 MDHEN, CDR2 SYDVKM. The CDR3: CASSPSGGGTYEQYF. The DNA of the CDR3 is TGTGCCAGCAGTCCCTCAGGGGGAGGGACCTACGAGCAGTACTTC.

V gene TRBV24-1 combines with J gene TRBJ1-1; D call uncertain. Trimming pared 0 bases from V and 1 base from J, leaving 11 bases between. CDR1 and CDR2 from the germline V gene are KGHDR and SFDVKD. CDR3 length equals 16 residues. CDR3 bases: TGTGCCACCAGTGATTTGCCAGAAGAAGAGAACACTGAAGCTTTCTTT. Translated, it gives CATSDLPEEENTEAFF.

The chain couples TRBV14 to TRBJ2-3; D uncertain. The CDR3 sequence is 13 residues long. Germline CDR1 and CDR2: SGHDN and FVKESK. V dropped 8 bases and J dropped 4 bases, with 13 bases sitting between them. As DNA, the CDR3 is TGTGCCAGCTCCGACGGTCTCGCAGATACGCAGTATTTT. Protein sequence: CASSDGLADTQYF.

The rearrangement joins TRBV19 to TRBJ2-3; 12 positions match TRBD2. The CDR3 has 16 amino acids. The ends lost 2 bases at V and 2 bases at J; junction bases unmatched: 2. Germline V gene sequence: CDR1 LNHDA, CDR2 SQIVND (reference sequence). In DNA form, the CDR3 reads TGTGCCAGTAGTATACTAGCGGGGGGGCACACAGATACGCAGTATTTT. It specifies CASSILAGGHTDTQYF.

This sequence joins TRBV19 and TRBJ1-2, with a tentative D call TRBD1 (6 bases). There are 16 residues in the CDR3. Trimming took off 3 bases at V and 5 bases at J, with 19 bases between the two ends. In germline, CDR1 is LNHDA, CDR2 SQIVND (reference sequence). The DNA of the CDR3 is TGTGCCAGTAGTATCGGCAGGGGAAGGTTGGAGTATGGCTACACCTTC. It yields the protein CASSIGRGRLEYGYTF. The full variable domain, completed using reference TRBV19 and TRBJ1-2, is DGGITQSPKYLFRKEGQNVTLSCEQNLNHDAMYWYRQDPGQGLRLIYYSQIVNDFQKGDIAEGYSVSREKKESFPLTVTSAQKNPTAFYLCASSIGRGRLEYGYTFGSGTRLTVV.

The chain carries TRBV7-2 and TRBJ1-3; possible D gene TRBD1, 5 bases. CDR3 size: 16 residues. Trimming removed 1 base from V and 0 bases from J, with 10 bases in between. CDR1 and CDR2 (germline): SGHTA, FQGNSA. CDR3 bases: TGTGCCAGCAGCTTAGGAGGGGCACTCTCTGGAAACACCATATATTTT. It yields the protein CASSLGGALSGNTIYF.

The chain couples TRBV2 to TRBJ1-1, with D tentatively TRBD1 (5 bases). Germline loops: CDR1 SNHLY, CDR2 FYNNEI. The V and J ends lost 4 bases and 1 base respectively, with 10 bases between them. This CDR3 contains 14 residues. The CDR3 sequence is CASSGQLTNTEAFF. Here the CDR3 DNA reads TGTGCCAGCAGTGGACAGTTAACGAACACTGAAGCTTTCTTT.

The CDR3 DNA reads as TGTGCCAGCAGTTTAGAGCTGGGGGCCAAAAACATTCAGTACTTC. This gives the protein CASSLELGAKNIQYF. This chain connects TRBV28 to TRBJ2-4, with D unresolved. The germline V gene encodes CDR1 MDHEN and CDR2 SYDVKM. V was cut by 2 bases and J by 1 base, with 9 bases left in between. This CDR3 region has 15 residues.

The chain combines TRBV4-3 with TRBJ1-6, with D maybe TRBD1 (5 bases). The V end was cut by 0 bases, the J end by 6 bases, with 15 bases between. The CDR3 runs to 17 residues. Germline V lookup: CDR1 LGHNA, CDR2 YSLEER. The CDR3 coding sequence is TGCGCCAGCAGCCAAGATCCGAAGGACACCTTTAATTCACCCCTCCACTTT. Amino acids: CASSQDPKDTFNSPLHF.

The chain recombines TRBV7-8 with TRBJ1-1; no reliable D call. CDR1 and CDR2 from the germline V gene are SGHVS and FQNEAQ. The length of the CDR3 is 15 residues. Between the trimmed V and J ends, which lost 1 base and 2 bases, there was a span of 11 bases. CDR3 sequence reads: CASSLVAPPNTEAFF. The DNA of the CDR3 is TGTGCCAGCAGCTTAGTGGCACCGCCAAACACTGAAGCTTTCTTT.

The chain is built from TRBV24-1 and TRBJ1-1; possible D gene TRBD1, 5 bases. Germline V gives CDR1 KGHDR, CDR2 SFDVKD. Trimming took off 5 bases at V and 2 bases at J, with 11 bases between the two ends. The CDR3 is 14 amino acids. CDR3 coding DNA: TGTGCCACCAGTGGAAGAGGGGACAACACTGAAGCTTTCTTT. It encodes CATSGRGDNTEAFF.

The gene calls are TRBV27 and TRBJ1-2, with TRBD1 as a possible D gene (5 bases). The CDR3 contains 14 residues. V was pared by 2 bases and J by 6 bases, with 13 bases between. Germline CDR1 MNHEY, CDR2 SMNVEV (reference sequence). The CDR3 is CASSLRAGQNGYTF. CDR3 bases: TGTGCCAGCAGTTTAAGGGCGGGGCAGAATGGCTACACCTTC.

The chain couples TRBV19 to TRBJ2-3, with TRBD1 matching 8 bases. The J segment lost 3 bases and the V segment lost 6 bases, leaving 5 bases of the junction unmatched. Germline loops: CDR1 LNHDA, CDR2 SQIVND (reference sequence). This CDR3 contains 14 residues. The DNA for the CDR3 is TGTGCCAGTAGCCAGGGGGCTAGGACAGATACGCAGTATTTT. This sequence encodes CASSQGARTDTQYF.

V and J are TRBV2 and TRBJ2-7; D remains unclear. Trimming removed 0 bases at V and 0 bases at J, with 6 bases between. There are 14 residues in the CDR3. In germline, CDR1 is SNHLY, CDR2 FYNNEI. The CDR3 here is CASSEARISYEQYF. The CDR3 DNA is TGTGCCAGCAGTGAAGCAAGGATCTCCTACGAGCAGTACTTC. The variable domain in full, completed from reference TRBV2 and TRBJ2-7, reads EPEVTQTPSHQVTQMGQEVILRCVPISNHLYFYWYRQILGQKVEFLVSFYNNEISEKSEIFDDQFSVERPDGSNFTLKIRSTKLEDSAMYFCASSEARISYEQYFGPGTRLTVT.